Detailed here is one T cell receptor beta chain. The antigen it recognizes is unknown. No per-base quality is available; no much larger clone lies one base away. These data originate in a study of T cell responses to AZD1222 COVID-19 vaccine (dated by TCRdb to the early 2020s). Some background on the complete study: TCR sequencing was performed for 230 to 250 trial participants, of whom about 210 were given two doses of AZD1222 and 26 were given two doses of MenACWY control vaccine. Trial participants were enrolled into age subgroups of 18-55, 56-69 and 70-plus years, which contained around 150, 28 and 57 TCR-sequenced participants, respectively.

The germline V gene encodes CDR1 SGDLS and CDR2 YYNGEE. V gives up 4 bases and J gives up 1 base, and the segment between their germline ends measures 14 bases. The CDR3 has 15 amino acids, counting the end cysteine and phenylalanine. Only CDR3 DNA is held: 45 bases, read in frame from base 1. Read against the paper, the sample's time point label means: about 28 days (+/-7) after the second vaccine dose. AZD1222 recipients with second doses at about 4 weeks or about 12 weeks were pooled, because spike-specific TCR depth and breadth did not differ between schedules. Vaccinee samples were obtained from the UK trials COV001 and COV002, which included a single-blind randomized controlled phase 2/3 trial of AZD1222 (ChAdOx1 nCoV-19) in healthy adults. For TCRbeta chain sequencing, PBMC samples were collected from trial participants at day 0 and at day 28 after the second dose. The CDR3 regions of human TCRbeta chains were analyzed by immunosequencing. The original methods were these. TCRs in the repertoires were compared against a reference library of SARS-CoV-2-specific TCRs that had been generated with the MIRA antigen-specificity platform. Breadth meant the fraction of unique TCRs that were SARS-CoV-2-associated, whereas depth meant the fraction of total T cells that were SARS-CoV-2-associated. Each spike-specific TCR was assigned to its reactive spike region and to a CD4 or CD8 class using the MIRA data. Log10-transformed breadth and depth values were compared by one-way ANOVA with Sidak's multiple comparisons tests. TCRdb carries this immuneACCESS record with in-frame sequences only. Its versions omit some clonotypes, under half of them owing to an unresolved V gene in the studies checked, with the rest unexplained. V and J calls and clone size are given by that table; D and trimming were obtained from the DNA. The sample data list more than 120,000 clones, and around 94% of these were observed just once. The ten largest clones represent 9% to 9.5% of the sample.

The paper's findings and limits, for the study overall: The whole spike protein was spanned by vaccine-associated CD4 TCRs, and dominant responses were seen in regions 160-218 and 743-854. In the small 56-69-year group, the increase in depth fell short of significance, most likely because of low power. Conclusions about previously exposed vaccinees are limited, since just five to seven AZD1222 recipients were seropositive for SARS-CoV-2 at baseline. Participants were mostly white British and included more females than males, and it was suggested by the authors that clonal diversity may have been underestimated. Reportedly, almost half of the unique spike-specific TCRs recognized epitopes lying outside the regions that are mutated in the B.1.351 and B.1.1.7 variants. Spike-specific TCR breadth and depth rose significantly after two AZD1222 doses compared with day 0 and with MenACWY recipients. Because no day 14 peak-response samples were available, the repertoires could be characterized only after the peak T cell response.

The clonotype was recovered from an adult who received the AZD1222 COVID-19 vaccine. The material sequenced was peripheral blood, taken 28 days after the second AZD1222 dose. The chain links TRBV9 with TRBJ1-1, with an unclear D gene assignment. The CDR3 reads CASSPSALRNTEAFF. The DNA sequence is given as TGTGCCAGCAGCCCATCGGCCCTGAGGAACACTGAAGCTTTCTTT.